The subject of this entry is one T cell receptor beta chain. These data originate in a study of blood T cell repertoires in COVID-19. For the study at large: Samples of COVID-19 (acute and convalescent) were obtained from the United States, Italy and Spain. T cells, B-cell-depleted T cells, or PBMCs supplied cDNA or gDNA.

Seattle's cohort entered during active infection and was followed longitudinally. In the source study's methods: How many nucleated cells were present was estimated from reference gene primer amplification. Libraries were prepared by immunoSEQ multiplex PCR; TCRdb keeps only in-frame clonotypes and omits some of them. Clonal size and the V and J genes are those of that table, whereas D and trimming came from the DNA. The data hold fewer than 200,000 clones, with approximately 85% observed a single time. This receptor was identified in a woman between 50 and 59 years old with COVID-19, enrolled during active disease. The sample consisted of peripheral blood.

The CDR3 DNA sequence: TGTGCCAGCAGACATCCCGGCGGAGGGGAAGATGAAAAACTGTTTTTT. Its translation is CASRHPGGGEDEKLFF. The chain uses TRBV11-2 and TRBJ1-4, with D possibly TRBD1 on 5 matching bases. This CDR3 is built from 16 residues. Germline values: CDR1 SGHAT, CDR2 FQNNGV. Trimming removed 6 bases from V and 6 bases from J, with 20 bases in between.